This TCR beta chain came from a study of blood T cell repertoires in COVID-19. For the study at large: COVID-19 samples, acute and convalescent, were from the United States, Italy and Spain. T cells, B-cell-depleted T cells, or PBMCs provided the cDNA or gDNA that served as material.

Authors' methods: Estimation of nucleated cell counts was performed using reference gene primer amplification. TCRdb keeps only in-frame clones here, not all; method: immunoSEQ multiplex PCR. V and J calls and clone size come straight from that table; D and trimming were deduced from the DNA. Of roughly 140,000 clones listed, 80% are singletons. This clone appeared many times. Sequencing was done on a sample of peripheral blood. The sequence was collected from a man aged 70 or older who had recovered from COVID-19.

CDR3 sequence (DNA): TGTGCCTGCTCTGGGAGCGGGAGGTCGAATGAGCAGTTCTTC. Translated: CACSGSGRSNEQFF. V gene TRBV30 combines with J gene TRBJ2-1; 9 positions agree with TRBD2. CDR1 is GTSNPN and CDR2 is SVGIG in the germline V gene (reference sequence). This CDR3 spans 14 amino acids. V lost 6 bases to trimming and J lost 7 bases; unmatched junction nucleotides: 10.